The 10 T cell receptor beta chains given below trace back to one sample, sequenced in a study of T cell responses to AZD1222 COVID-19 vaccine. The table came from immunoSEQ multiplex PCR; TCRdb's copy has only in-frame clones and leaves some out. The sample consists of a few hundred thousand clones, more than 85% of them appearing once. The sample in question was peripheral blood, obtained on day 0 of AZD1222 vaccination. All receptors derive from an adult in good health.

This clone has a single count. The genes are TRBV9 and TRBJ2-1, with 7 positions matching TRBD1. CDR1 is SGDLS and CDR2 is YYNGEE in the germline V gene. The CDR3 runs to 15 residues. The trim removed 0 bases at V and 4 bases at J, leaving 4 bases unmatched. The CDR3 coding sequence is TGTGCCAGCAGCGTAGCACAGGGGCTGTACAATGAGCAGTTCTTC. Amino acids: CASSVAQGLYNEQFF.

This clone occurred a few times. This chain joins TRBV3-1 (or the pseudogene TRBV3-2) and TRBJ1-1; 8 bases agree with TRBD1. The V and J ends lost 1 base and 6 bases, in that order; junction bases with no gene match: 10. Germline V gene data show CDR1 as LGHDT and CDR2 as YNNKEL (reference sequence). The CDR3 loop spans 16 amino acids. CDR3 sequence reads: CASSQAHRGSTSEAFF. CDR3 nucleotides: TGTGCCAGCAGCCAAGCCCACAGGGGGAGTACGTCTGAAGCTTTCTTT.

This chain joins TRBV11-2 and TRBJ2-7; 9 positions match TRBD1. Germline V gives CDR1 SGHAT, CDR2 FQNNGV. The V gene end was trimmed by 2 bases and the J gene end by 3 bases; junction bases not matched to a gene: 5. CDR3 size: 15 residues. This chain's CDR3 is CASSLIGGQGYEQYF. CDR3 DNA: TGTGCCAGCAGCTTAATCGGGGGACAGGGCTACGAGCAGTACTTC.

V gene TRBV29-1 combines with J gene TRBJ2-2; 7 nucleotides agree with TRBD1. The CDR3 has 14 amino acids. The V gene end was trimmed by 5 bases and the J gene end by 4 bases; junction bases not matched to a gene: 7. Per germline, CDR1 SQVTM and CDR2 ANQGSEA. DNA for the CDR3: TGCAGCGTTCCTAGACAGGGACCCACCGGGGAGCTGTTTTTT. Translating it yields CSVPRQGPTGELFF.

The CDR3 region is CASSSGEHNEQFF. The CDR3 DNA reads as TGTGCCAGCAGCTCGGGGGAGCACAATGAGCAGTTCTTC. V and J are TRBV5-4 and TRBJ2-1, with D possibly TRBD2 on 6 matching bases. Trimming took off 3 bases at V and 5 bases at J, with 9 bases between the two ends. This CDR3 region has 13 residues. CDR1 is SGHNT and CDR2 is YYREEE in the germline V gene (reference sequence).

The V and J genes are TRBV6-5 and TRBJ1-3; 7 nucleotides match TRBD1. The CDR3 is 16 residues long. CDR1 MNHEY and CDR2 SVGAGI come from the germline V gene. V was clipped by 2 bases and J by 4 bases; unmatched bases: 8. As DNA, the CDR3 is TGTGCCAGCAGTTACACCCGACAGGGCGCAGGAAACACCATATATTTT. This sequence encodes CASSYTRQGAGNTIYF.

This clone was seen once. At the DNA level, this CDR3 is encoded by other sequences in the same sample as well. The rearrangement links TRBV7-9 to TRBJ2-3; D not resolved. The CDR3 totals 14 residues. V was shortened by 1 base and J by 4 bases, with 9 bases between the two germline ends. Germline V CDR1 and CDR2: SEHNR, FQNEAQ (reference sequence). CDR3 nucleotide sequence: TGTGCCAGCAGCTTAGAGGGCCTGGCAGATACGCAGTATTTT. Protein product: CASSLEGLADTQYF.

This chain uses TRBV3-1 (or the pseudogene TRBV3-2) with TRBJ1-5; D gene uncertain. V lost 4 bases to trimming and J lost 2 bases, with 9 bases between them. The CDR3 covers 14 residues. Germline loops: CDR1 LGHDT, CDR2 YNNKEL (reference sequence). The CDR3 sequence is CASSPSSGNQPQHF. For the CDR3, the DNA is TGTGCCAGCAGCCCGAGTTCGGGCAATCAGCCCCAGCATTTT.

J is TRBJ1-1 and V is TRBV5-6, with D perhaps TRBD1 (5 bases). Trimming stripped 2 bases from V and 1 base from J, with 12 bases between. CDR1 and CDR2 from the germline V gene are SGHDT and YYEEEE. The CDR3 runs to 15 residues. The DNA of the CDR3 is TGTGCCAGCAGCTTTAGTAGCAGGGAGAACACTGAAGCTTTCTTT. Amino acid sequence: CASSFSSRENTEAFF. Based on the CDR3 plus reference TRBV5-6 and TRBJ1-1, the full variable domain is DAGVTQSPTHLIKTRGQQVTLRCSPKSGHDTVSWYQQALGQGPQFIFQYYEEEERQRGNFPDRFSGHQFPNYSSELNVNALLLGDSALYLCASSFSSRENTEAFFGQGTRLTVV.

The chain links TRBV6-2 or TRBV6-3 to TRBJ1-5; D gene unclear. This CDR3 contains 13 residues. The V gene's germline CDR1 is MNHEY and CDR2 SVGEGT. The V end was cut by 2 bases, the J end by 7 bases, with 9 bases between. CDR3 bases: TGTGCCAGCAGTTACACGGGGATCCAGCCCCAGCATTTT. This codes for CASSYTGIQPQHF.